Sequencing of this T cell receptor beta chain was carried out in a study of cytomegalovirus exposure and HLA in healthy donors. Profiled with immunoSEQ multiplex PCR; TCRdb holds only in-frame clones, not every one. The sample includes approximately 230,000 clones, more than 85% of them seen just once. Sample: PBMCs. This clonotype was obtained from a man between 18 and 29 years old in good health and CMV-seropositive.

In DNA, the CDR3 is TGTGCCAGCAGCGGTTTTGGGCAGAACTATGGCTACACCTTC. Its protein product is CASSGFGQNYGYTF. V is TRBV9 and J is TRBJ1-2; unclear D gene. Germline-derived CDR1 and CDR2 are SGDLS and YYNGEE. The CDR3 extends over 14 amino acids. V was shortened by 3 bases and J by 2 bases, with 11 bases between the two germline ends.